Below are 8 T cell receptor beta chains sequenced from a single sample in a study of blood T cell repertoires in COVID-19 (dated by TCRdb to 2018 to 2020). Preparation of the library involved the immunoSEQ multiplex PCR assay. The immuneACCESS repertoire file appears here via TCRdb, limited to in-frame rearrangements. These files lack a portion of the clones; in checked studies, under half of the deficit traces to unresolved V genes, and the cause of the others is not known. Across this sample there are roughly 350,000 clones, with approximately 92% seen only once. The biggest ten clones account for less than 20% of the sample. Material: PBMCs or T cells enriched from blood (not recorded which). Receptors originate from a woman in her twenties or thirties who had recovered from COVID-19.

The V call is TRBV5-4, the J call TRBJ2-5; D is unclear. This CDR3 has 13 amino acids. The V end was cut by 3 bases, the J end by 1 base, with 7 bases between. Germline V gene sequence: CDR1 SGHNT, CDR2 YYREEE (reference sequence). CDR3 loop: CASSSTVQETQYF. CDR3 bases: TGTGCCAGCAGCTCCACAGTCCAAGAGACCCAGTACTTC.

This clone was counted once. The CDR3 is CASSETGSQPQHF. CDR3 DNA: TGTGCCAGTAGTGAAACAGGGAGTCAGCCCCAGCATTTT. V gene TRBV19 combines with J gene TRBJ1-5; TRBD1 is a possible D gene (6 bases). The CDR3 consists of 13 residues. V dropped 5 bases and J dropped 6 bases, with 11 bases sitting between them. In germline, CDR1 is LNHDA, CDR2 SQIVND (reference sequence).

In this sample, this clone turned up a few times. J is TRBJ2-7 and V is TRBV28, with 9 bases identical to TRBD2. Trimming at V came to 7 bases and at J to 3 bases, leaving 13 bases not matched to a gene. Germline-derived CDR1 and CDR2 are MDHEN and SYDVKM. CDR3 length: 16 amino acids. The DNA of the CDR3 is TGTGCCAGCACCCTAGGGGTTGCGGGAGGGCTCTACGAGCAGTACTTC. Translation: CASTLGVAGGLYEQYF.

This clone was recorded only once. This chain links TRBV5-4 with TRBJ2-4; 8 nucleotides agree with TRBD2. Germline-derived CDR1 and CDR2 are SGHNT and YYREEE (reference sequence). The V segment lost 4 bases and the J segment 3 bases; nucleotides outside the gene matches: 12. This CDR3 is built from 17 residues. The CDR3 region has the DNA TGTGCCAGCAGCCCCGACGCGGGGGGCCTCAACAAAAACATTCAGTACTTC. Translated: CASSPDAGGLNKNIQYF.

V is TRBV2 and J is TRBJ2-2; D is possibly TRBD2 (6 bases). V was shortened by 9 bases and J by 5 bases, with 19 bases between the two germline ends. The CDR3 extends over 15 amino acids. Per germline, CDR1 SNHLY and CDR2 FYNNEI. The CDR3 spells CARNRAGGGTGELFF. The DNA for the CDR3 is TGTGCCAGGAATCGGGCGGGCGGAGGGACCGGGGAGCTGTTTTTT.

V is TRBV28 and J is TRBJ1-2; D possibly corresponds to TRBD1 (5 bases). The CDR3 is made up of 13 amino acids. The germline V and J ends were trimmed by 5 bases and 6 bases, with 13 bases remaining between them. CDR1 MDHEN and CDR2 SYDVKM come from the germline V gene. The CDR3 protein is CASSPSGYNGYTF. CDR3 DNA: TGTGCCAGCAGTCCCTCAGGGTATAATGGCTACACCTTC.

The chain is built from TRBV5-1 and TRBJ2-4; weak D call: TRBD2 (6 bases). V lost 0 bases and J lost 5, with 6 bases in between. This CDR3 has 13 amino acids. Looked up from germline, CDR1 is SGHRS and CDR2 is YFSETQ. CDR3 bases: TGCGCCAGCAGCTTGGGGGAGGAAAACATTCAGTACTTC. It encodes CASSLGEENIQYF.

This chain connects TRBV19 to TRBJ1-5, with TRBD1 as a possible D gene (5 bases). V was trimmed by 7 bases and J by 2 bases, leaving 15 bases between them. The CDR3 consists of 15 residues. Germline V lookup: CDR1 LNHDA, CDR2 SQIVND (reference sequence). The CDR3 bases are TGTGCCAGTACCCCAGGGTCGGGTCGCAATCAGCCCCAGCATTTT. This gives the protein CASTPGSGRNQPQHF.